These 20 T cell receptor beta chains originate from one sample sequenced in a study of blood T cell repertoires in COVID-19 (TCRdb year 2020). The library was built by means of the immunoSEQ multiplex PCR assay. TCRdb carries this immuneACCESS record with in-frame sequences only. Its versions omit some clonotypes, under half of them owing to an unresolved V gene in the studies checked, with the rest unexplained. The sample contains under 300,000 clones, roughly 80% of them found a single time. Of the sample, about 9.5% falls within the top ten clones. Sequencing used peripheral blood. The receptors come from a woman aged 80 or over with acute or convalescent COVID-19.

The chain is built from TRBV28 and TRBJ2-1, with 10 bases that match TRBD2. CDR1 MDHEN and CDR2 SYDVKM come from the germline V gene. Germline trimming cut 3 bases from V and 5 bases from J; bases unmatched to any gene: 4. The CDR3 contains 15 residues. Here the CDR3 reads CASSFRAGGDNEQFF. CDR3 nucleotides: TGTGCCAGCAGTTTCAGAGCGGGGGGGGACAATGAGCAGTTCTTC.

This clone appeared a few times. The chain has TRBV7-3 and TRBJ1-1; 10 positions agree with TRBD1. Germline V lookup: CDR1 SGHTA, CDR2 FQGTGA. The V and J ends lost 6 bases and 5 bases, in that order; junction bases with no gene match: 3. CDR3 length: 13 residues. The CDR3 loop is CASSDRGQTEAFF. CDR3 nucleotide sequence: TGTGCCAGCAGTGACAGGGGGCAAACTGAAGCTTTCTTT.

The table lists this clone with a count of one. V is TRBV7-2 and J is TRBJ1-5, with D unresolved. Germline CDR1 SGHTA, CDR2 FQGNSA. V was clipped by 2 bases and J by 7 bases, with 6 bases between them. This CDR3 spans 12 amino acids. CDR3 region: CASSLYYQPQHF. For the CDR3, the DNA is TGTGCCAGCAGCTTATACTACCAGCCCCAGCATTTT. Using reference TRBV7-2 and TRBJ1-5 for the parts outside the CDR3, the full variable domain is GAGVSQSPSNKVTEKGKDVELRCDPISGHTALYWYRQSLGQGLEFLIYFQGNSAPDKSGLPSDRFSAERTGGSVSTLTIQRTQQEDSAVYLCASSLYYQPQHFGDGTRLSIL.

This chain links TRBV2 with TRBJ1-2; TRBD1 might be the D (6 bases). Trimming removed 2 bases from V and 4 bases from J, with 14 bases in between. Looked up from germline, CDR1 is SNHLY and CDR2 is FYNNEI. This CDR3 comprises 15 residues. For the CDR3, the DNA is TGTGCCAGCAGTGAAAGGGGGACGCGCTCCTATGGCTACACCTTC. Protein sequence: CASSERGTRSYGYTF.

The chain recombines TRBV4-2 with TRBJ2-1, with D possibly matching TRBD2 (6 bases). This CDR3 region has 13 residues. The V end lost 5 bases, the J end lost 10 bases, and 15 bases lay between the germline ends. Per germline, CDR1 LGHNA and CDR2 YNFKEQ. Here the CDR3 reads CASSFRGGDEQFF. The CDR3 bases are TGTGCCAGCAGCTTCCGCGGCGGGGACGAGCAGTTCTTC.

This clone was seen repeatedly, ten times or more. The V gene is TRBV9, the J gene TRBJ1-2; the D gene is possibly TRBD1 (5 bases). CDR1 and CDR2 from the germline V gene are SGDLS and YYNGEE. The CDR3 length is 15 residues. V was shortened by 2 bases and J by 4 bases, with 15 bases between the two germline ends. In DNA, the CDR3 is TGTGCCAGCAGCGTCGAGGACGGGGGGGGCTATGGCTACACCTTC. Protein sequence: CASSVEDGGGYGYTF.

The gene calls are TRBV7-2 and TRBJ2-3; 7 bases are a match to TRBD2. V dropped 1 base and J dropped 1; count of bases not matched to a gene: 2. The CDR3 consists of 15 residues. Germline values: CDR1 SGHTA, CDR2 FQGNSA. As DNA, the CDR3 is TGTGCCAGCAGCTTAGGACGGGGGGGCACAGATACGCAGTATTTT. It is translated as CASSLGRGGTDTQYF.

The chain is built from TRBV7-3 and TRBJ2-2; 7 bases line up with TRBD1. The J segment lost 2 bases and the V segment lost 6 bases, leaving 6 bases of the junction unmatched. The CDR3 consists of 15 residues. CDR1 and CDR2 from the germline V gene are SGHTA and FQGTGA. CDR3 loop: CASREGGRNTGELFF. The CDR3 bases are TGTGCCAGCAGGGAAGGGGGCAGAAACACCGGGGAGCTGTTTTTT.

This clone was detected once. This chain links TRBV29-1 with TRBJ1-1; 7 bases are shared with TRBD1. The germline V gene encodes CDR1 SQVTM and CDR2 ANQGSEA. The CDR3 sequence is 13 residues long. V lost 5 bases and J lost 0; bases outside the gene matches: 3. The CDR3, as DNA: TGCAGCGTTACCAGGGGGGTGAACACTGAAGCTTTCTTT. This gives the protein CSVTRGVNTEAFF.

The rearrangement links TRBV5-1 to TRBJ2-5; 10 bases map to TRBD2. Trimming at V came to 0 bases and at J to 5 bases, leaving 10 bases not matched to a gene. Germline assignment: CDR1 SGHRS and CDR2 YFSETQ. CDR3 length: 17 amino acids. CDR3: CASSLGPSGGSGETQYF. CDR3 DNA: TGCGCCAGCAGCTTGGGACCTAGCGGGGGATCCGGGGAGACCCAGTACTTC.

CDR3 DNA sequence: TGTGCCAGCAGCCAAGTTAGGGGTTTTCAGCCCCAGCATTTT. Protein: CASSQVRGFQPQHF. The V gene is TRBV14, the J gene TRBJ1-5, with D maybe TRBD1 (5 bases). Germline values: CDR1 SGHDN, CDR2 FVKESK. Between the trimmed V and J ends, which lost 1 base and 6 bases, there was a span of 10 bases. The CDR3 runs 14 residues. Together with reference TRBV14 and TRBJ1-5, the CDR3 gives the full variable domain: EAGVTQFPSHSVIEKGQTVTLRCDPISGHDNLYWYRRVMGKEIKFLLHFVKESKQDESGMPNNRFLAERTGGTYSTLKVQPAELEDSGVYFCASSQVRGFQPQHFGDGTRLSIL.

This clone was counted once. The CDR3: CASKQGGGAEAFF. CDR3 in DNA: TGTGCCAGCAAGCAGGGGGGCGGTGCTGAAGCTTTCTTT. This chain uses TRBV6-5 with TRBJ1-1; 7 bases agree with TRBD1. Germline V CDR1 and CDR2: MNHEY, SVGAGI. V lost 7 bases to trimming and J lost 6 bases; unmatched junction nucleotides: 8. This CDR3 region has 13 residues.

In its sample, this clone was seen a few times. The chain employs TRBV5-1 and TRBJ2-7; tentatively, D is TRBD1 (5 bases). Trimming stripped 0 bases from V and 0 bases from J, with 13 bases between. Germline CDR1 SGHRS, CDR2 YFSETQ. The CDR3 sequence is 16 residues long. The CDR3 protein is CASSLAVGVFSYEQYF. The CDR3 region has the DNA TGCGCCAGCAGCTTGGCCGTAGGGGTCTTCTCCTACGAGCAGTACTTC.

This sequence joins TRBV7-8 and TRBJ1-1; 7 positions match TRBD1. Germline-derived CDR1 and CDR2 are SGHVS and FQNEAQ. V lost 2 bases to trimming and J lost 0 bases; unmatched junction nucleotides: 6. This CDR3 is 16 amino acids long. The CDR3 DNA reads TGTGCCAGCAGCTTAAGGCAAGGGGGCATGAACACTGAAGCTTTCTTT. Its protein product is CASSLRQGGMNTEAFF.

The rearrangement links TRBV5-1 to TRBJ2-3, with TRBD2 identical over 10 bases. The germline CDR1 and CDR2 sequences are SGHRS and YFSETQ. The V gene end was trimmed by 6 bases and the J gene end by 4 bases; junction bases not matched to a gene: 5. The CDR3 consists of 14 residues. CDR3 sequence (DNA): TGCGCCAGCACCAGCGGGGGGGTCCCAGATACGCAGTATTTT. Translated: CASTSGGVPDTQYF.

This chain uses TRBV19 with TRBJ2-3, with D possibly being TRBD1 (6 bases). The germline V gene has CDR1 LNHDA and CDR2 SQIVND (reference sequence). The CDR3 covers 12 residues. CDR3 loop: CVTQGYTDTQYF. Here the CDR3 DNA reads TGTGTCACCCAGGGGTACACAGATACGCAGTATTTT.

The V and J genes are TRBV5-6 and TRBJ1-6; no definite D call. Trimming took off 5 bases at V and 8 bases at J, with 11 bases between the two ends. The germline CDR1 and CDR2 sequences are SGHDT and YYEEEE. There are 13 residues in the CDR3. The DNA of the CDR3 is TGTGCCAGCAGGTCCTACGGGGATTCACCCCTCCACTTT. Residues: CASRSYGDSPLHF.

This chain links TRBV7-3 with TRBJ2-1; tentatively, D is TRBD2 (5 bases). Trimming left V 4 bases short and J 0 bases short, with 13 bases between. The CDR3 sequence is 16 residues long. Germline lookup yields CDR1 SGHTA and CDR2 FQGTGA. CDR3 nucleotide sequence: TGTGCCAGCAGCTCTCGAGCGGAGAGCTCCTACAATGAGCAGTTCTTC. Its translation is CASSSRAESSYNEQFF.

The V call is TRBV6-6, the J call TRBJ1-2, with 8 positions matching TRBD1. J lost 2 bases, V lost 2 bases, and 4 bases had no gene match. The CDR3 totals 15 residues. CDR1 is MNHNY and CDR2 is SVGAGI in the germline V gene (reference sequence). The CDR3 spells CASSYGSGGNYGYTF. As DNA, the CDR3 is TGTGCCAGCAGTTACGGGTCAGGGGGCAACTATGGCTACACCTTC.

This chain joins TRBV11-1 and TRBJ1-2; D possibly corresponds to TRBD1 (5 bases). V lost 5 bases and J 0 bases, leaving 13 bases between the germline ends. Germline CDR1 reads SGHAT; CDR2 reads FQDESV (reference sequence). This CDR3 has 15 amino acids. The CDR3 DNA reads as TGTGCCAGCAGCCCTCGGACACGGACTAACTATGGCTACACCTTC. Translated: CASSPRTRTNYGYTF.